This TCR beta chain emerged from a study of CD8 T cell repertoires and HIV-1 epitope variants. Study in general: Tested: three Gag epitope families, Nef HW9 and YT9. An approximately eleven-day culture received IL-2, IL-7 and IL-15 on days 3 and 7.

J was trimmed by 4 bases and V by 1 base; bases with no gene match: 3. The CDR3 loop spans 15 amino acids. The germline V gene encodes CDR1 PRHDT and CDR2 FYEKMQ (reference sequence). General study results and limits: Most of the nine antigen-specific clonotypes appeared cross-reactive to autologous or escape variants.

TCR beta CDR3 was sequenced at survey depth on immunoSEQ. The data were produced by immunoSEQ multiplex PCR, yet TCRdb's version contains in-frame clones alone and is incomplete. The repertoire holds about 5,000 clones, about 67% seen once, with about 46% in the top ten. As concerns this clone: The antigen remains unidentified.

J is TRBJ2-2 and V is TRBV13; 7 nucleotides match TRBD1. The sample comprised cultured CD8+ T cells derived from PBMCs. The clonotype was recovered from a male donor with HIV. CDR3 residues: CASSLAGTATGELFF. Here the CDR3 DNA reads TGTGCCAGCAGCTTAGCCGGGACAGCCACCGGGGAGCTGTTTTTT. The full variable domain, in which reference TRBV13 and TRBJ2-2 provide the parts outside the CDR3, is AAGVIQSPRHLIKEKRETATLKCYPIPRHDTVYWYQQGPGQDPQFLISFYEKMQSDKGSIPDRFSAQQFSDYHSELNMSSLELGDSALYFCASSLAGTATGELFFGEGSRLTVL.